The rows below give T cell receptor beta chains drawn from one sample of a study of T cell changes during pregnancy in multiple sclerosis. Clones were sequenced by immunoSEQ multiplex PCR, and TCRdb holds only the in-frame ones, with some missing. The data contain about 40,000 clones, around 90% of them seen just once; the ten biggest clones take up around 1.3%. The specimen was peripheral blood, collected before pregnancy. Receptors were obtained from a female donor with multiple sclerosis, enrolled in a pregnancy study. The conserved cysteine and the conserved F or W are not part of the CDR3 here.

TRBJ2-2 14 TRBV4-3 ASSQRDRGNTGELF
TRBJ2-7 15 TRBV5-1 ASSLYPLEGGSYEQY
TRBJ2-7 11 TRBV28 ASTQGAGYEQY
TRBJ1-5 11 TRBV6-5 ASSYSFSQPQH
TRBJ2-7 11 TRBV18 ASSPDRAHEQY
TRBJ1-2 13 TRBV19 ASSIGTGGDYGYT
TRBJ2-3 11 TRBV7-8 ASSLHSTDTQY
TRBJ2-1 15 TRBV5-4 ASSRYRTSGKYNEQF
TRBJ1-2 13 TRBV28 ASSGTLRGLYGYT
TRBJ2-7 11 TRBV7-3 ASSWTGGLEQY
- 12 TRBV5-4 ASSKSGRGYEQY
TRBJ2-6 16 TRBV7-9 ASSLSFRDTFGANVLT
TRBJ1-1 11 TRBV7-9 ASRRAVNTEAF
TRBJ2-7 14 TRBV9 ASSIGLAGGLYEQY
TRBJ1-2 11 TRBV14 ASSQLDASLRT
TRBJ1-1 11 TRBV6-1 ASSGPRSGEAF
TRBJ2-7 10 TRBV2 ASSMTGHEQY
TRBJ2-2 11 TRBV2 ASSEVPTGELF
TRBJ1-2 11 TRBV7-6 ASSLDRFGGYT
TRBJ1-5 11 TRBV19 ASSMMTGQPQH
TRBJ1-5 16 TRBV5-8 ASSLSLGVWFSNQPQH
TRBJ2-5 13 TRBV7-2 ASSLSYRGEETQY
TRBJ1-2 13 TRBV18 ASSQEQGSNYGYT
TRBJ1-1 13 TRBV6-6 ASGSNAGRNTEAF
TRBJ2-7 12 TRBV4-1 ASSQGTMGNEQY
TRBJ1-1 13 TRBV5-6 ASSLFSRGEAEAF
TRBJ1-1 12 TRBV28 ASRQGQGRTEAF
TRBJ2-1 14 TRBV9 ASSVMGGTFYNEQF
TRBJ2-3 13 TRBV6-5 ASRASGRHTDTQY
TRBJ2-7 14 TRBV6-1 ASSEGWWDSAYEQY
TRBJ1-6 12 TRBV13 ASSYYRGNSPLH
TRBJ2-4 15 TRBV12-5 ASGLVIQGLFKNIQY
TRBJ1-1 13 TRBV4-1 ASSQVAGGAPEAF
TRBJ1-4 14 TRBV7-9 ASSLGDREEYEKLF
TRBJ2-3 14 TRBV7-3 ASSLRPSGHTDTQY
TRBJ1-1 16 TRBV5-8 ASSLMFGTGVSDTEAF
TRBJ1-3 14 TRBV19 ASRGGGTGGGNTIY
TRBJ1-3 13 TRBV9 ASSGHRSSGNTIY
TRBJ2-7 14 TRBV12-5 ASGLVLGAGPDEQY
TRBJ2-5 12 TRBV5-1 ASSKGLAEETQY
TRBJ2-5 14 TRBV4-1 ASSQDSQFRGETQY
TRBJ2-2 16 TRBV19 ASSIDLAGGPYTGELF
TRBJ1-5 13 TRBV30 AWAGQGAGNQPQH
TRBJ1-3 13 TRBV5-8 ASSWGTASGNTIY
TRBJ2-1 14 TRBV7-2 ASSLSTGLGAYEQF
- 10 TRBV29-1 SALRGLYEQY
TRBJ2-6 19 TRBV27 ASSRVSGGGLGGSGANVLT
TRBJ2-7 13 TRBV7-9 ASSSTSGRSYEQY
TRBJ2-5 11 TRBV6-4 ASSATGQETQY
TRBJ2-5 13 TRBV15 ATSRGTGVQETQY